The 32 T cell receptor beta chains below all came from one sample that was sequenced in a study of PD-1 blockade in classical Hodgkin lymphoma. Time point reported: cycle 4 day 1 (C4D1), after more than five weeks of nivolumab. Every one of the patients relapsed after autologous stem cell transplantation (brentuximab vedotin exposure was variable). Libraries were prepared by immunoSEQ multiplex PCR; TCRdb keeps only in-frame clonotypes and omits some of them. The top ten hold 15% to 20% of the sample, which has tens of thousands of clones, 83% seen once. This sample comprised peripheral blood mononuclear cells (PBMCs), obtained before the fourth cycle of nivolumab. Every receptor here comes from a human donor with classical Hodgkin lymphoma.

V usage is TRBV30 and J usage is TRBJ1-6; maybe TRBD1 (5 bases). The CDR3 consists of 13 residues. CDR1 is GTSNPN, CDR2 SVGIG, per germline (reference sequence). Trimming removed 3 bases at V and 10 bases at J, with 13 bases between. The DNA of the CDR3 is TGTGCCTGGAGCGGTCAGGGAGAATCACCCCTCCACTTT. Protein product: CAWSGQGESPLHF.

V gene TRBV19 combines with J gene TRBJ2-5, with D maybe TRBD1 (6 bases). The V end lost 5 bases, the J end lost 1 base, and 11 bases lay between the germline ends. This CDR3 comprises 14 residues. Germline V gene data show CDR1 as LNHDA and CDR2 as SQIVND (reference sequence). CDR3 sequence: CASSWGRGQETQYF. The CDR3 nucleotides read TGTGCCAGTAGTTGGGGGCGCGGCCAAGAGACCCAGTACTTC.

This clone has just a few counts. The chain joins TRBV27 to TRBJ2-7, with TRBD1 identical over 7 bases. Germline CDR1 and CDR2: MNHEY and SMNVEV (reference sequence). Trimming removed 7 bases from V and 2 bases from J; junction bases left unmatched: 11. The CDR3 totals 15 residues. CDR3 residues: CASIFRPTGTYEQYF. In nucleotides, the CDR3 is TGTGCCAGCATCTTTCGCCCGACAGGGACCTACGAGCAGTACTTC.

The chain combines TRBV14 with TRBJ2-3; TRBD1 is a possible D gene (5 bases). V was pared by 2 bases and J by 0 bases, with 18 bases between. Germline CDR1 SGHDN, CDR2 FVKESK. The CDR3 is 18 residues long. The CDR3 DNA is TGTGCCAGCAGCCAAACAAGATTTTCAGGGTTCAGCACAGATACGCAGTATTTT. Protein product: CASSQTRFSGFSTDTQYF.

This sequence joins TRBV5-5 and TRBJ1-5; no definite D call. V gave up 0 bases and J gave up 3 bases, with 10 bases separating them. The CDR3 has 15 amino acids. The germline CDR1 and CDR2 sequences are SGHKS and YYEKEE (reference sequence). CDR3 loop: CASSLAASYNQPQHF. The CDR3 DNA follows: TGTGCCAGCAGCTTGGCCGCCAGTTACAATCAGCCCCAGCATTTT.

The gene calls are TRBV5-4 and TRBJ1-2, with TRBD1 matching 7 bases. Germline V gene lookup returns CDR1 SGHNT and CDR2 YYREEE (reference sequence). The junction had 6 bases not matched to a gene; V was cut back by 3 bases and J by 7 bases. The CDR3 consists of 13 residues. The CDR3 sequence is CASSSTGERGYTF. CDR3 in DNA: TGTGCCAGCAGCTCTACAGGGGAGCGTGGCTACACCTTC.

V gene TRBV7-2 combines with J gene TRBJ2-5; D is unclear. The CDR3 consists of 13 residues. V shed 3 bases and J shed 5 bases, with 10 bases lying between them. CDR1 and CDR2 from the germline V gene are SGHTA and FQGNSA. The CDR3 reads CASSFNRGETQYF. CDR3 in DNA: TGTGCCAGCAGCTTCAACCGTGGGGAGACCCAGTACTTC.

The rearrangement links TRBV5-4 to TRBJ1-2, with 8 bases lining up with TRBD1. Germline-derived CDR1 and CDR2 are SGHNT and YYREEE (reference sequence). This CDR3 spans 16 amino acids. Germline trimming cut 0 bases from V and 4 bases from J; bases unmatched to any gene: 8. The CDR3 loop reads CASSLVGRGRSYGYTF. DNA for the CDR3: TGTGCCAGCAGCTTGGTCGGCAGGGGGCGCAGCTATGGCTACACCTTC. Variable domain in full (rest from reference TRBV5-4 and TRBJ1-2): ETGVTQSPTHLIKTRGQQVTLRCSSQSGHNTVSWYQQALGQGPQFIFQYYREEENGRGNFPPRFSGLQFPNYSSELNVNALELDDSALYLCASSLVGRGRSYGYTFGSGTRLTVV.

The rearrangement joins TRBV6-5 to TRBJ2-1; TRBD2 matches 12 bases. The CDR3 has 15 amino acids. V was pared by 6 bases and J by 7 bases, with 7 bases of the junction left unmatched. Looked up from germline, CDR1 is MNHEY and CDR2 is SVGAGI. The CDR3 protein is CASRPTSGRRNEQFF. The CDR3 DNA reads TGTGCCAGCAGGCCCACTAGCGGGAGGAGGAATGAGCAGTTCTTC.

The V and J genes are TRBV19 and TRBJ2-7; TRBD2 agrees at 8 bases. The junction had 11 bases not matched to a gene; V was cut back by 1 base and J by 12 bases. This CDR3 spans 14 amino acids. Germline V gives CDR1 LNHDA, CDR2 SQIVND (reference sequence). The CDR3 sequence is CASSIGGSGTFRYF. Written as DNA, the CDR3 is TGTGCCAGTAGTATAGGAGGTAGCGGGACTTTTCGGTACTTC.

The genes are TRBV25-1 and TRBJ1-1; no definite D call. V was trimmed by 0 bases and J by 4 bases, leaving 9 bases between them. This CDR3 has 14 amino acids. CDR1 is MGHDK, CDR2 SYGVNS, per germline. The CDR3 here is CASSEYQEGTEAFF. The CDR3 nucleotides are TGTGCCAGCAGTGAATATCAGGAGGGCACTGAAGCTTTCTTT.

The chain combines TRBV9 with TRBJ2-3; D gene ambiguous. V shed 2 bases and J shed 1 base, with 5 bases lying between them. This CDR3 has 13 amino acids. Germline CDR1 and CDR2: SGDLS and YYNGEE. The CDR3 region has the DNA TGTGCCAGCAGCGTTGATGGCACAGATACGCAGTATTTT. Its translation is CASSVDGTDTQYF. Full variable domain (remainder filled in from reference TRBV9 and TRBJ2-3): DSGVTQTPKHLITATGQRVTLRCSPRSGDLSVYWYQQSLDQGLQFLIQYYNGEERAKGNILERFSAQQFPDLHSELNLSSLELGDSALYFCASSVDGTDTQYFGPGTRLTVL.

This chain connects TRBV14 to TRBJ1-1; D is unclear. The CDR3 totals 15 residues. The germline gives CDR1 SGHDN, CDR2 FVKESK. V was clipped by 0 bases and J by 1 base, with 9 bases between them. CDR3 sequence (DNA): TGTGCCAGCAGCCAAGAAGCTGGGAAGAACACTGAAGCTTTCTTT. Translating gives CASSQEAGKNTEAFF.

The chain links TRBV7-9 to TRBJ1-5; 7 nucleotides match TRBD1. Germline V gives CDR1 SEHNR, CDR2 FQNEAQ (reference sequence). This CDR3 spans 16 amino acids. With V trimmed by 4 bases and J by 7 bases, 13 bases remained unmatched. The CDR3 is CASSYNRGATLQPQHF. For the CDR3, the DNA is TGTGCCAGCAGCTATAACAGGGGCGCTACCCTGCAGCCCCAGCATTTT.

The chain uses TRBV27 and TRBJ2-7; weak D call: TRBD2 (5 bases). The CDR3 has 16 amino acids. Per germline, CDR1 MNHEY and CDR2 SMNVEV (reference sequence). V was pared by 1 base and J by 3 bases, with 16 bases between. The CDR3 reads CASSLLSGLRSYEQYF. DNA for the CDR3: TGTGCCAGCAGTTTATTGTCCGGACTGAGGAGCTACGAGCAGTACTTC.

This chain connects TRBV19 to TRBJ1-1, with D tentatively TRBD1 (6 bases). Germline loops: CDR1 LNHDA, CDR2 SQIVND (reference sequence). V was shortened by 6 bases and J by 1 base, with 15 bases between the two germline ends. This CDR3 is 15 amino acids long. The CDR3 DNA is TGTGCCAGTAGCAAGTCAGGGGTTGAGAACACTGAAGCTTTCTTT. Translation gives CASSKSGVENTEAFF.

The chain combines TRBV28 with TRBJ1-2; maybe TRBD1 (5 bases). Looked up from germline, CDR1 is MDHEN and CDR2 is SYDVKM. Trimming shortened V by 2 bases and J by 7 bases, and 14 bases separated the two germline ends. The CDR3 is made up of 14 amino acids. DNA of the CDR3: TGTGCCAGCAGTTTACCCGGGGCCCTGGGTGGCTACACCTTC. Protein: CASSLPGALGGYTF.

This rearrangement joins TRBV15 to TRBJ1-5; the match to TRBD1 covers 9 bases. Germline CDR1 is LNHNV and CDR2 is YYDKDF (reference sequence). The CDR3 is made up of 17 amino acids. V trimming: 0 bases; J trimming: 5 bases; junction bases outside the gene matches: 8. CDR3: CATSRDKGGQGDQPQHF. The CDR3 region has the DNA TGTGCCACCAGCAGAGATAAGGGGGGACAGGGTGATCAGCCCCAGCATTTT.

The chain joins TRBV2 to TRBJ2-2; no clear D gene. The germline V gene encodes CDR1 SNHLY and CDR2 FYNNEI. Trimming stripped 2 bases from V and 4 bases from J, with 5 bases between. The CDR3 is 13 amino acids. The CDR3 is CASSEWTTGELFF. The CDR3 DNA sequence: TGTGCCAGCAGTGAATGGACCACCGGGGAGCTGTTTTTT. The full variable domain, completed using reference TRBV2 and TRBJ2-2, is EPEVTQTPSHQVTQMGQEVILRCVPISNHLYFYWYRQILGQKVEFLVSFYNNEISEKSEIFDDQFSVERPDGSNFTLKIRSTKLEDSAMYFCASSEWTTGELFFGEGSRLTVL.

The V call is TRBV7-9, the J call TRBJ2-7, with a possible D match to TRBD2 (6 bases). In germline, CDR1 is SEHNR, CDR2 FQNEAQ (reference sequence). The CDR3 loop spans 17 amino acids. V gave up 0 bases and J gave up 0 bases, with 15 bases separating them. The CDR3 DNA sequence: TGTGCCAGCAGCTTAGCGGGGAGCGGAGGGAGCTCCTACGAGCAGTACTTC. Protein sequence: CASSLAGSGGSSYEQYF.

The chain recombines TRBV7-6 with TRBJ1-3; no clear D gene. The V gene's germline CDR1 is SGHVS and CDR2 FNYEAQ. Trimming left V 1 base short and J 0 bases short, with 10 bases between. The CDR3 is 16 amino acids. The CDR3 bases are TGTGCCAGCAGCTTAGGAACCAGAAACTCTGGAAACACCATATATTTT. This sequence encodes CASSLGTRNSGNTIYF.

This clone was counted only a few times. J is TRBJ2-7 and V is TRBV6-1; 10 nucleotides align to TRBD2. The CDR3 totals 15 residues. Trimming took 1 base from V and 4 from J; bases not matched to a gene: 4. The germline V gene encodes CDR1 MNHNS and CDR2 SASEGT. CDR3 nucleotide sequence: TGTGCCAGCAGTGAAGGGGCTAGCGGGAGTTACGAGCAGTACTTC. Its translation: CASSEGASGSYEQYF.

The V gene is TRBV6-5, the J gene TRBJ2-7; 12 positions match TRBD1. V lost 6 bases and J lost 6; bases outside the gene matches: 6. CDR1 MNHEY and CDR2 SVGAGI come from the germline V gene. The CDR3 contains 14 residues. CDR3 coding DNA: TGTGCCAGCAGATCCGGGACAGGGGGCGGCGAGCAGTACTTC. Amino acids: CASRSGTGGGEQYF.

The gene calls are TRBV20-1 and TRBJ1-2; D is possibly TRBD1 (6 bases). The germline V gene has CDR1 DFQATT and CDR2 SNEGSKA (reference sequence). Trimming took off 6 bases at V and 6 bases at J, with 8 bases between the two ends. This CDR3 comprises 10 residues. The CDR3 loop reads CSAWDNGYTF. CDR3 bases: TGCAGTGCCTGGGACAATGGCTACACCTTC.

Details on this clone: This specimen includes other DNA sequences encoding the same CDR3. The CDR3 region is CASSVALGLAGETQYF. The CDR3 region has the DNA TGTGCCAGCAGCGTAGCTCTCGGACTAGCGGGAGAGACCCAGTACTTC. J is TRBJ2-5 and V is TRBV9, with TRBD2 matching over 11 bases. The germline V gene encodes CDR1 SGDLS and CDR2 YYNGEE. This CDR3 region has 16 residues. Trimming at V came to 0 bases and at J to 4 bases, leaving 5 bases not matched to a gene.

The chain couples TRBV28 to TRBJ2-7; TRBD1 matches at 7 bases. Germline CDR1 MDHEN, CDR2 SYDVKM. This CDR3 is built from 14 residues. Losses at the gene ends were 4 bases for V and 4 bases for J; bases not matched to a gene: 7. The CDR3 reads CASSSDRASYEQYF. The DNA of the CDR3 is TGTGCCAGCAGTTCCGACAGGGCCTCTTACGAGCAGTACTTC.

The chain uses TRBV20-1 and TRBJ1-1; D is unresolved. Germline V CDR1 and CDR2: DFQATT, SNEGSKA (reference sequence). This CDR3 is 11 amino acids long. V lost 4 bases, J lost 0 bases, and 3 bases lay in between. CDR3: CSAIMNTEAFF. In DNA, the CDR3 is TGCAGTGCTATCATGAACACTGAAGCTTTCTTT.

The table lists this clone with a few counts. V gene TRBV28 combines with J gene TRBJ1-1; possible D gene TRBD1, 6 bases. The germline V gene has CDR1 MDHEN and CDR2 SYDVKM. The CDR3 contains 13 residues. V shed 7 bases and J shed 4 bases, with 13 bases lying between them. CDR3 protein: CASILQGGTEAFF. The CDR3 bases are TGTGCCAGCATCTTACAGGGTGGCACTGAAGCTTTCTTT. Drawing the rest from reference TRBV28 and TRBJ1-1, the complete variable domain is DVKVTQSSRYLVKRTGEKVFLECVQDMDHENMFWYRQDPGLGLRLIYFSYDVKMKEKGDIPEGYSVSREKKERFSLILESASTNQTSMYLCASILQGGTEAFFGQGTRLTVV.

The V and J genes are TRBV9 and TRBJ2-3; 9 bases match TRBD2. With 3 bases clipped from V and 3 bases from J, the junction kept 8 bases outside the gene matches. This CDR3 spans 16 amino acids. Germline V CDR1 and CDR2: SGDLS, YYNGEE. The CDR3 DNA reads as TGTGCCAGCAGCGCCTTCGCGGGGGGGAGGACAGATACGCAGTATTTT. Protein product: CASSAFAGGRTDTQYF.

This rearrangement joins TRBV7-6 to TRBJ2-3, with D perhaps assigned TRBD1 or TRBD2 (5 bases each). This CDR3 has 15 amino acids. Germline V gene lookup returns CDR1 SGHVS and CDR2 FNYEAQ. The V gene lost 5 bases and the J gene lost 4 bases, with 16 bases spanning the gap. This CDR3 reads CASSPGGGASDTQYF. As DNA, the CDR3 is TGTGCCAGCAGCCCAGGTGGGGGAGCATCAGATACGCAGTATTTT.

CDR3 region: CASSYSTRYEQYF. DNA of the CDR3: TGTGCCAGCAGTTACTCCACCCGCTACGAGCAGTACTTC. The V call is TRBV6-5, the J call TRBJ2-7; no clear D. The CDR3 sequence is 13 residues long. CDR1 is MNHEY and CDR2 is SVGAGI in the germline V gene. V lost 0 bases and J lost 3, with 6 bases in between.

The chain combines TRBV6-6 with TRBJ1-4, with a possible D match to TRBD1 (5 bases). The CDR3 has 13 residues. The V and J ends lost 8 bases and 8 bases respectively, with 15 bases between them. Germline loops: CDR1 MNHNY, CDR2 SVGAGI (reference sequence). CDR3 bases: TGTGCCAGCGGAGGGGTAGCAGGAGAAAAACTGTTTTTT. This sequence encodes CASGGVAGEKLFF.